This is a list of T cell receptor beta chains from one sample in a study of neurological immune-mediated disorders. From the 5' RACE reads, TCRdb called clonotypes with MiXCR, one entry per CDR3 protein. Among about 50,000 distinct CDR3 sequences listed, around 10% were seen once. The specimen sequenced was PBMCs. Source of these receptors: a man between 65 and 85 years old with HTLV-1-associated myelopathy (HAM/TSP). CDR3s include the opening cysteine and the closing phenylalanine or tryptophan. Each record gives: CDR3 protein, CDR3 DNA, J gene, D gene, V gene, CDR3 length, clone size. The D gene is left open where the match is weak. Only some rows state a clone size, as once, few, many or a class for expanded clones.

CSALTSNEQFF TGCAGTGCTCTGACTAGCAATGAGCAGTTCTTC TRBJ2-1 . TRBV20-1 11 many
CASSPGLKNEKLFF TGCGCCAGCAGCCCCGGTCTAAAGAATGAAAAACTGTTTTTT TRBJ1-4 . TRBV4-3 14 many
CSATAPGQGASTEAFF TGCAGTGCAACCGCACCGGGACAGGGGGCGAGCACTGAAGCTTTCTTT TRBJ1-1 TRBD1 TRBV20-1 16 many
CASSLSGWSTDTQYF TGCGCCAGCAGCTTGTCGGGGTGGAGCACAGATACGCAGTATTTT TRBJ2-3 . TRBV5-1 15 many
CASSRPGGVEKLFF TGTGCCAGCAGCCGTCCAGGGGGCGTCGAAAAACTGTTTTTT TRBJ1-4 TRBD1 TRBV3-1 14 many
CSAQSDSGELFF TGCAGTGCTCAAAGCGACTCCGGGGAGCTGTTTTTT TRBJ2-2 . TRBV20-1 12 many
CSARPPEIWQETQYF TGCAGTGCTAGACCTCCGGAAATTTGGCAAGAGACCCAGTACTTC TRBJ2-5 . TRBV20-1 15 many
CSASRPEGLVGETQYF TGCAGTGCTAGTCGTCCAGAGGGACTAGTGGGGGAGACCCAGTACTTC TRBJ2-5 TRBD2 TRBV20-1 16 many
CASSREGAHSTDTQYF TGCGCCAGCAGCAGAGAAGGGGCGCACAGCACAGATACGCAGTATTTT TRBJ2-3 . TRBV5-1 16 many
CASISPDRLRDTQYF TGTGCCAGCATCTCACCCGACCGGCTCCGAGATACGCAGTATTTT TRBJ2-3 . TRBV7-2 15 many
CASTYKGPGANVLTF TGTGCCAGCACATACAAAGGCCCTGGGGCCAACGTCCTGACTTTC TRBJ2-6 . TRBV27 15 medium-sized
CASSFEGAVQHF TGTGCCAGCAGCTTTGAAGGGGCCGTCCAGCATTTT TRBJ1-5 . TRBV7-9 12 many
CASSEFSGNGDTQYFGPGTLEAIF . TRBJ1-1 . TRBV25-1 24 .
CASSYSSGTSLARF TGTGCCAGCAGTTATAGTTCCGGGACATCCCTAGCGCGGTTT TRBJ2-3 . TRBV7-8 14 few
CASSRRTSGRANTQYF TGTGCCAGCAGCCGACGGACTAGCGGGAGGGCCAATACGCAGTATTTT TRBJ2-3 TRBD2 TRBV13 16 many
CASSLTAGGTGELFF TGTGCCAGCAGCTTGACTGCGGGGGGCACCGGGGAGCTGTTTTTT TRBJ2-2 TRBD2 TRBV7-3 15 many
CATRGVQETQYF TGTGCCACCAGAGGAGTGCAAGAGACCCAGTACTTC TRBJ2-5 . TRBV12-3/TRBV12-4 12 .
CATSSPPSAFTF TGTGCCACCAGCAGTCCCCCCTCAGCCTTCACCTTC TRBJ1-2 . TRBV15 12 many
CASSRPPHEQFF TGTGCCAGCAGCCGACCCCCCCATGAGCAGTTCTTC TRBJ2-1 . TRBV7-9 12 many
CASRTNAYIGYTF TGTGCCTCTAGGACGAATGCGTATATTGGCTACACCTTC TRBJ1-2 . TRBV12-3/TRBV12-4 13 many
CASRQGASAGELFF TGTGCCAGCAGACAGGGGGCGTCCGCCGGGGAGCTGTTTTTT TRBJ2-2 TRBD1 TRBV12-3/TRBV12-4 14 many
CASSLNRGDTEAFF TGTGCCAGCTCACTGAACAGGGGGGACACTGAAGCTTTCTTT TRBJ1-1 TRBD1 TRBV18 14 many
CASSATDRGKYNEQFF TGTGCCAGCAGCGCTACTGACAGGGGCAAATACAATGAGCAGTTCTTC TRBJ2-1 TRBD1 TRBV7-8 16 many
CASSGGRGGGTYEQYF TGCGCCAGCAGCGGCGGCCGGGGCGGGGGGACCTACGAGCAGTACTTC TRBJ2-7 TRBD2 TRBV5-1 16 medium-sized
CATGARDTGELFF TGTGCCACAGGGGCCAGGGACACCGGGGAGCTGTTTTTT TRBJ2-2 . TRBV24-1 13 many
CASSLGGVTETQYF TGTGCCAGCAGCTTAGGAGGGGTGACAGAGACCCAGTACTTC TRBJ2-5 . TRBV7-6 14 many
CASSQDLPSFSNTGELFF TGCGCCAGCAGCCAAGATCTTCCCTCCTTCTCGAACACCGGGGAGCTGTTTTTT TRBJ2-2 . TRBV4-3 18 many
CASSLGRYEQYF TGTGCCAGCAGCTTAGGTCGGTACGAGCAGTACTTC TRBJ2-7 . TRBV7-2 12 many
CATRTGGAYNEQFF TGTGCCACCCGGACAGGGGGGGCCTACAATGAGCAGTTCTTC TRBJ2-1 TRBD1 TRBV28 14 many
CASSRGLGGRTVRELFF TGTGCCAGCAGTCGAGGACTCGGGGGAAGGACGGTCAGGGAGCTGTTTTTT TRBJ2-2 . TRBV6-2/TRBV6-3 17 many
CASSLMKSSYTGELFF TGTGCCAGCAGCTTGATGAAATCAAGTTACACCGGGGAGCTGTTTTTT TRBJ2-2 . TRBV5-5 16 many
CASSLDGLADTQYF TGTGCCAGCAGTTTGGACGGATTGGCAGATACGCAGTATTTT TRBJ2-3 . TRBV12-3/TRBV12-4 14 many
CASSQRGANAYEQYF TGTGCCAGCAGCCAGAGGGGCGCCAACGCCTACGAGCAGTACTTC TRBJ2-7 . TRBV3-1 15 many
CASSFEVRQQYF TGTGCCAGCAGTTTCGAGGTTCGACAGCAGTACTTC TRBJ2-7 . TRBV12-3/TRBV12-4 12 many
CASSLRTSGTVADTQYF TGTGCCAGCAGCTTACGGACTAGCGGGACCGTCGCAGATACGCAGTATTTT TRBJ2-3 TRBD2 TRBV7-2 17 many
CASSSPPGGRADNEQFF TGTGCCAGCAGTTCTCCCCCAGGCGGGAGGGCCGACAATGAGCAGTTCTTC TRBJ2-1 TRBD2 TRBV6-5 17 few
CASRSHQETQYF TGCGCCAGCAGATCTCACCAAGAGACCCAGTACTTC TRBJ2-5 . TRBV5-1 12 many
CASSLPLGTVDSYEQYF TGTGCCAGCAGCTTACCCCTCGGGACAGTAGACTCCTACGAGCAGTACTTC TRBJ2-7 TRBD1 TRBV7-9 17 many
CASSTWTSGNWDEQYF TGTGCCAGCAGTACGTGGACTAGCGGGAATTGGGACGAGCAGTACTTC TRBJ2-7 TRBD2 TRBV6-2/TRBV6-3 16 many
CASSLAGGGVNEQFF TGTGCCAGCAGCTTGGCCGGAGGTGGGGTCAATGAGCAGTTCTTC TRBJ2-1 . TRBV5-8 15 many
CSVLPGRGTGGAQYF TGCAGCGTTCTCCCAGGTCGGGGGACAGGTGGGGCCCAGTACTTC TRBJ2-5 TRBD1 TRBV29-1 15 .
CASSQPLDYNEQFF TGTGCCAGCAGCCAACCTCTCGACTACAATGAGCAGTTCTTC TRBJ2-1 . TRBV4-2 14 many
CASSNLGRNSPLHF TGTGCCAGCAGTAATTTGGGACGGAATTCACCCCTCCACTTT TRBJ1-6 . TRBV6-1 14 many
CASSKQGLRQFF TGTGCCAGCAGTAAACAGGGTTTGAGGCAGTTCTTC TRBJ2-1 . TRBV12-3/TRBV12-4 12 many
CASSLDPRTDTQYF TGTGCCAGCAGCTTAGATCCACGAACAGATACGCAGTATTTT TRBJ2-3 . TRBV11-3 14 .
CSALGAGDNEQFF TGCAGTGCCCTCGGGGCAGGGGACAATGAGCAGTTCTTC TRBJ2-1 . TRBV20-1 13 many
CASSYGGVARNEQFF TGTGCCAGCAGTTACGGAGGGGTCGCTAGGAATGAGCAGTTCTTC TRBJ2-1 . TRBV6-2/TRBV6-3 15 .
CASSQPNEGDTQYF TGTGCCAGCAGCCAGCCCAATGAGGGCGATACGCAGTATTTT TRBJ2-3 . TRBV4-2 14 many
CASSRSPFGNIQYF TGTGCCAGCAGCCGATCCCCATTTGGAAACATTCAGTACTTC TRBJ2-4 . TRBV7-2 14 .
CASSPSTNEQFF TGTGCCAGCAGCCCGTCTACCAATGAGCAGTTCTTC TRBJ2-1 . TRBV14 12 many
CASSPAPRQIEKLFF TGTGCCAGTAGCCCAGCGCCGAGACAGATAGAAAAACTGTTTTTT TRBJ1-4 . TRBV19 15 many
CASSPRAPEYGELFF TGCGCCAGCAGCCCACGGGCTCCCGAGTACGGTGAGCTGTTTTTT TRBJ2-2 . TRBV5-1 15 .
CASSLETSGNNEQFF TGCGCCAGCAGCTTGGAGACTAGCGGGAACAATGAGCAGTTCTTC TRBJ2-1 TRBD2 TRBV5-1 15 many